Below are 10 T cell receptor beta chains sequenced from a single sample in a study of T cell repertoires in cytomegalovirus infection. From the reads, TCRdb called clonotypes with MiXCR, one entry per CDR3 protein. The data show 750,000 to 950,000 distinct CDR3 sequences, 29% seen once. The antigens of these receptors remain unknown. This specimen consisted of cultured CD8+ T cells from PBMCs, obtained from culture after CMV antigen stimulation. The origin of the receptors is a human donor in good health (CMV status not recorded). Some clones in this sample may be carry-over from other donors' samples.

The CDR3: CASSHGTENQPQHF. The CDR3 DNA is TGTGCCAGCAGTCACGGGACAGAAAATCAGCCCCAGCATTTT. The chain combines TRBV27 with TRBJ1-5, with 7 bases aligning to TRBD1. Germline values: CDR1 MNHEY, CDR2 SMNVEV (reference sequence). J gave up 4 bases and V 5 bases, and 5 bases lay outside the gene matches. The CDR3 extends over 14 amino acids.

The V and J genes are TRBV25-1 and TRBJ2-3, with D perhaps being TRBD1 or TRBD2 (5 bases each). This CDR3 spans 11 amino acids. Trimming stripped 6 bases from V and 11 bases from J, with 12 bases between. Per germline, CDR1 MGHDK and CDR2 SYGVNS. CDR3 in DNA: TGTGCCAGCAGGTGGGGACGCGGGCAGTATTTT. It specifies CASRWGRGQYF.

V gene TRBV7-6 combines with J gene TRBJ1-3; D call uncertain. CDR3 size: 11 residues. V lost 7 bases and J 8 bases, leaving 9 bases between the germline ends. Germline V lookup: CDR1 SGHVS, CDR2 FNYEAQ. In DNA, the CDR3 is TGTGCCAGCACCGCAGTGGACACCATATATTTT. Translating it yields CASTAVDTIYF.

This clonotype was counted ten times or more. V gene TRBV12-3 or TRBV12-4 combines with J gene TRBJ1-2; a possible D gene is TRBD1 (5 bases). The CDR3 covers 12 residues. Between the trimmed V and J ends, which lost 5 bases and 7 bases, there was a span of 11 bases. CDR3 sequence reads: CASSRGTLGYTF. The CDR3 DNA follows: TGTGCCAGCAGTCGTGGGACTCTTGGCTACACCTTC.

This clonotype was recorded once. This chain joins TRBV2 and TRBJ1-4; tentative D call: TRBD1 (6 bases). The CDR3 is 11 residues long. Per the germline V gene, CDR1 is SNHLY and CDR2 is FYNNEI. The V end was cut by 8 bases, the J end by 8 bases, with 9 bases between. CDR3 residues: CASQGWEKLFF. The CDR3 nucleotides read TGTGCCAGCCAGGGGTGGGAAAAACTGTTTTTT.

The CDR3 coding sequence is TGTGCCAGTGGGCCGGAGCCCCGAAGTTTACAAGAGACCCAGTACTTC. Encoded protein: CASGPEPRSLQETQYF. This chain connects TRBV27 to TRBJ2-5; D is undetermined. Deletions cut 9 bases from V and 2 bases from J, with 22 bases between. The germline gives CDR1 MNHEY, CDR2 SMNVEV (reference sequence). The CDR3 runs to 16 residues.

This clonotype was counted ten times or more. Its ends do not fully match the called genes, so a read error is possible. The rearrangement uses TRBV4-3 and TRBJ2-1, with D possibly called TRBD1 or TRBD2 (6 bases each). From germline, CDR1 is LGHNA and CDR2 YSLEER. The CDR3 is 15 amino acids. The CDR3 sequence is CASSLRGGSYNEQFF. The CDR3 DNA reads TGTGCCAGCAGCTTAAGAGGGGGGTCGTACAATGAGCAGTTCTTC.

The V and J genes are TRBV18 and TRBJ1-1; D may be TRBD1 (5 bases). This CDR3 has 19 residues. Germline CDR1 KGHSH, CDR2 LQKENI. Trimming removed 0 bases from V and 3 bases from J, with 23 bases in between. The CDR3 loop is CASSPPPPGGLLGDTEAFF. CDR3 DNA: TGTGCCAGCTCACCACCCCCACCGGGGGGACTCCTGGGGGACACTGAAGCTTTCTTT.

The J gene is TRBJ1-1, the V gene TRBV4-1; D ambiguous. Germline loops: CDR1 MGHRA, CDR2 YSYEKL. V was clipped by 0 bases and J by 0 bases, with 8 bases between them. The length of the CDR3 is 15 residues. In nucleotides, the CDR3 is TGCGCCAGCAGCCAAGAATGGAGAATGAACACTGAAGCTTTCTTT. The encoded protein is CASSQEWRMNTEAFF.

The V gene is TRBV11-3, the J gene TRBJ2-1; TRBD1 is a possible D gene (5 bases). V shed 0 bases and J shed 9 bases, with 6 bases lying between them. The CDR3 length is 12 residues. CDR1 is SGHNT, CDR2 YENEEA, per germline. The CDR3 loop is CASSLEGVEQFF. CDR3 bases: TGTGCCAGCAGCTTAGAAGGGGTTGAGCAGTTCTTC.